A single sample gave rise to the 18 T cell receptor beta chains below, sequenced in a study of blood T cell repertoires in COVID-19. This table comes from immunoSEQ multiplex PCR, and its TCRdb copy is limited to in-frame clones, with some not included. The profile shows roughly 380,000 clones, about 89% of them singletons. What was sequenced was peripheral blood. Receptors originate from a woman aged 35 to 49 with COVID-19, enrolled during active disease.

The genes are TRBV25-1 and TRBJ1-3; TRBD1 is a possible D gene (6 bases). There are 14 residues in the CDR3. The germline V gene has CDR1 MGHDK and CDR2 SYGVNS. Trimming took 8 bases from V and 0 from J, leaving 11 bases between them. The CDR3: CASGVGGSGNTIYF. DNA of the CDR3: TGTGCCAGCGGTGTAGGGGGCTCTGGAAACACCATATATTTT.

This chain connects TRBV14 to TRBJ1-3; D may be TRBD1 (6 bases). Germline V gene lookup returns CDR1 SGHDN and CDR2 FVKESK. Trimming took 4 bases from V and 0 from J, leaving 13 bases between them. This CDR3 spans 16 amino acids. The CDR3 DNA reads TGTGCCAGCAGCCCTTTCGACAGGTCCTCTGGAAACACCATATATTTT. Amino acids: CASSPFDRSSGNTIYF.

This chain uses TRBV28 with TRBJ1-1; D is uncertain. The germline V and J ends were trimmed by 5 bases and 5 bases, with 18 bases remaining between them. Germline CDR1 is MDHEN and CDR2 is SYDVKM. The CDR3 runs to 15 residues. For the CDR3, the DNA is TGTGCCAGCAGTCTTGCCACCGGGATCCCGACTGAAGCTTTCTTT. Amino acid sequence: CASSLATGIPTEAFF.

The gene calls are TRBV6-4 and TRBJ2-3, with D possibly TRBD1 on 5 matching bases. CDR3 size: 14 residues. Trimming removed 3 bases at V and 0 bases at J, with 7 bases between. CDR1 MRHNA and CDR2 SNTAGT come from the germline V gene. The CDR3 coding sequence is TGTGCCAGCAGTGAACAGGCTAGCACAGATACGCAGTATTTT. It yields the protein CASSEQASTDTQYF.

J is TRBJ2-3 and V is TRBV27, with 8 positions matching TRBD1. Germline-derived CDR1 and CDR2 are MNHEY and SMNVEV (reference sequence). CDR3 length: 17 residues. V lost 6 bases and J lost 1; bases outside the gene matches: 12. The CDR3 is CASSPGWGRGRTDTQYF. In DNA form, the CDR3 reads TGTGCCAGCAGCCCCGGCTGGGGCAGGGGGCGCACAGATACGCAGTATTTT.

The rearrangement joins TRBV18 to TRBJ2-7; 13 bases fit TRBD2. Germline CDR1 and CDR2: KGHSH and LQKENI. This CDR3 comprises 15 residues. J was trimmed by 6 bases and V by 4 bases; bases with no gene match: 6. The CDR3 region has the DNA TGTGCCAGCTCACTAGGACTAGCGGGAGCCGGCGAGCAGTACTTC. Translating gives CASSLGLAGAGEQYF.

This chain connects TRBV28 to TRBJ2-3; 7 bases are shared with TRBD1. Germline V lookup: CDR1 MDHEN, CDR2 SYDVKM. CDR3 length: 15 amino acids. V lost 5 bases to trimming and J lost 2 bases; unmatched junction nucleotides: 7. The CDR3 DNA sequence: TGTGCCAGCAGTACTCCGGGACAGACCACAGATACGCAGTATTTT. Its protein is CASSTPGQTTDTQYF.

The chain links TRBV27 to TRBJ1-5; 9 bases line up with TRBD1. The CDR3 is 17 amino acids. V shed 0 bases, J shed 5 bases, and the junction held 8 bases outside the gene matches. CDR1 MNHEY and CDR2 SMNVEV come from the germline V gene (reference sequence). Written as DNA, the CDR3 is TGTGCCAGCAGTTTATCGGGGGACAGGGTTTCGGATCAGCCCCAGCATTTT. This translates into CASSLSGDRVSDQPQHF.

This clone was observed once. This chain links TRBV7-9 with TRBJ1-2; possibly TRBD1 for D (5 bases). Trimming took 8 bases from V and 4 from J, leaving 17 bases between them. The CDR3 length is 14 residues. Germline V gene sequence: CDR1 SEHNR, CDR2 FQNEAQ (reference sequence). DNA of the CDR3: TGTGCCAGCGGTTCGGGGGAACGCTTCTATGGCTACACCTTC. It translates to CASGSGERFYGYTF.

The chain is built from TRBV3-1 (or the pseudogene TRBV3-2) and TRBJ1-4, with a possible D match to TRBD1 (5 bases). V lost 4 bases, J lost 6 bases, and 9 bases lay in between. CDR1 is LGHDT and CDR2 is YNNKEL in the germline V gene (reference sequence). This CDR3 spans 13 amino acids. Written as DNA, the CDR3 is TGTGCCAGCAGCCGGGGACTGGATGAAAAACTGTTTTTT. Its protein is CASSRGLDEKLFF.

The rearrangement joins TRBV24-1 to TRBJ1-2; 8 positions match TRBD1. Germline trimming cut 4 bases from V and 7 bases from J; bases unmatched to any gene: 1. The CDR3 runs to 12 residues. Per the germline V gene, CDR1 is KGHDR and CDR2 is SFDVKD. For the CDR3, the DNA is TGTGCCACCAGTGAACAGGGGGGTGGCTACACCTTC. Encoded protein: CATSEQGGGYTF.

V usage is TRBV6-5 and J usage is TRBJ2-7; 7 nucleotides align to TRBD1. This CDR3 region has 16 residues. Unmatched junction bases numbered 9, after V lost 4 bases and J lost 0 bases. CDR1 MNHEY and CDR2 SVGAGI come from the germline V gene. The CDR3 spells CASSSATGLISYEQYF. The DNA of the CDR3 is TGTGCCAGCAGTTCCGCGACAGGGCTCATCTCCTACGAGCAGTACTTC.

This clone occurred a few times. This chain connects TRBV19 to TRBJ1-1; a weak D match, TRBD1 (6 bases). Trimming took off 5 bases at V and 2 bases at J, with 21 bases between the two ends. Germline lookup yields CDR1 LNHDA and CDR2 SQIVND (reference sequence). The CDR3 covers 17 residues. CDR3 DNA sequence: TGTGCCAGTAGTGCCGCTGGCGGGGGCCGGGGCAACACTGAAGCTTTCTTT. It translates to CASSAAGGGRGNTEAFF.

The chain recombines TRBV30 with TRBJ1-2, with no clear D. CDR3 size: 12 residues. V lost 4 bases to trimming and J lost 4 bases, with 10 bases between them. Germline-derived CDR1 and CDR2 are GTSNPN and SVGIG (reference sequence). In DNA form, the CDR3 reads TGTGCCTGGAATGGAGGATCCTATGGCTACACCTTC. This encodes CAWNGGSYGYTF.

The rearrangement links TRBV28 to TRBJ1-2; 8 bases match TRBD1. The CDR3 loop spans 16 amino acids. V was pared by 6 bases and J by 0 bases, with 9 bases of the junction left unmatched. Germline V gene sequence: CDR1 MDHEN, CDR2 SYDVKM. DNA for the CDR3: TGTGCCAGCAGACACTCACCGGGACAGGCTAACTATGGCTACACCTTC. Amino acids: CASRHSPGQANYGYTF.

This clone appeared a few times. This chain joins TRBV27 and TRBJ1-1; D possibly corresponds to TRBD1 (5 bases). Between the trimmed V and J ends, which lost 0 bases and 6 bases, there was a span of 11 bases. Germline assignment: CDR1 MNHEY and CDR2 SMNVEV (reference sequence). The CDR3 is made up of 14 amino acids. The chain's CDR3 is CASSLSGGGAEAFF. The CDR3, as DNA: TGTGCCAGCAGTTTATCGGGGGGTGGCGCTGAAGCTTTCTTT.

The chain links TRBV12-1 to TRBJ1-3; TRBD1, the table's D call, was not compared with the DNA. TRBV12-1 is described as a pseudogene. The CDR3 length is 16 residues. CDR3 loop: CASSTGQGVSGNTIYF. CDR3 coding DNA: TGTGCCAGCAGCACAGGACAGGGCGTCTCTGGAAACACCATATATTTT.

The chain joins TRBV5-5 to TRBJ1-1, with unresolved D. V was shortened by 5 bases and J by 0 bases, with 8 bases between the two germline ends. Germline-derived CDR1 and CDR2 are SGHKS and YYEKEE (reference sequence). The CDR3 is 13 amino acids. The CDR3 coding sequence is TGTGCCAGCAGTTGGGCCATGAACACTGAAGCTTTCTTT. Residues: CASSWAMNTEAFF.